A single sample gave rise to the 14 T cell receptor beta chains below, sequenced in a study of T cells in Graves' hyperthyroidism and ophthalmopathy. TCR beta CDR3 regions were amplified from RNA transcripts. A first-round RT-PCR of the TCR CDR3 used the HTBI primer set. TCRdb called the multiplex PCR reads again in MiXCR, with one record for every CDR3 protein. The data contain about 760,000 distinct CDR3 sequences, approximately 36% of them singletons. Sequenced sample: blood. The source of these receptors is a woman in her 40s with Graves' hyperthyroidism.

This clonotype showed up many times. The J gene is TRBJ1-2, the V gene TRBV20-1; a possible D gene is TRBD1 (5 bases). Per germline, CDR1 DFQATT and CDR2 SNEGSKA (reference sequence). There are 12 residues in the CDR3. V lost 6 bases and J 6 bases, leaving 14 bases between the germline ends. CDR3 region: CSAYQGMNGYTF. CDR3 DNA sequence: TGCAGTGCCTACCAGGGTATGAATGGCTACACCTTC.

Remarks on this clonotype: Being one base from a much bigger clone, this may be a read error. The J gene is TRBJ2-7, the V gene TRBV10-3; TRBD2 might be the D (6 bases). CDR1 is ENHRY and CDR2 is SYGVKD in the germline V gene. The CDR3 spans 14 residues. The CDR3 sequence: CATENTRETYEQCF. CDR3 nucleotide sequence: TGTGCCACCGAGAACACCCGGGAGACCTACGAGCAGTGCTTC.

V is TRBV12-3 or TRBV12-4 and J is TRBJ2-5; the match to TRBD1 covers 8 bases. The J call could be wrong; TRBJ2-7 is a better fit for the DNA end. The CDR3 has 19 residues. This CDR3 reads CASSLGRTGIGASSYEQYF. CDR3 nucleotide sequence: TGTGCCAGCAGTTTAGGGAGGACAGGGATTGGCGCCTCATCCTACGAGCAGTACTTC.

The V and J genes are TRBV7-2 and TRBJ2-7, with D possibly being TRBD1 or TRBD2 (5 bases each). The CDR3 length is 13 residues. Between the trimmed V and J ends, which lost 6 bases and 4 bases, there was a span of 13 bases. Looked up from germline, CDR1 is SGHTA and CDR2 is FQGNSA. The CDR3 DNA follows: TGTGCCAGCAGTTACGGGACGAGGTACGAGCAGTACTTC. Residues: CASSYGTRYEQYF.

This clonotype was detected many times. The CDR3 spells CASSSGGRNTEAFF. DNA of the CDR3: TGTGCCAGCAGCTCAGGGGGAAGGAACACTGAAGCTTTCTTT. This chain uses TRBV7-8 with TRBJ1-1, with 7 nucleotides matching TRBD1. Germline loops: CDR1 SGHVS, CDR2 FQNEAQ. Trimming at V came to 4 bases and at J to 1 base, leaving 3 bases not matched to a gene. The CDR3 loop spans 14 amino acids.

J is TRBJ1-1 and V is TRBV5-1; 10 positions match TRBD1. The V gene's germline CDR1 is SGHRS and CDR2 YFSETQ. This CDR3 has 15 residues. Losses at the gene ends were 3 bases for V and 6 bases for J; bases not matched to a gene: 8. CDR3 sequence reads: CASSSWTGGHSEAFF. The CDR3 DNA reads as TGCGCCAGCAGCTCCTGGACAGGGGGGCATTCTGAAGCTTTCTTT.

The chain is built from TRBV28 and TRBJ1-4; 9 nucleotides align to TRBD1. CDR1 and CDR2 (germline): MDHEN, SYDVKM. The V and J ends lost 5 bases and 6 bases, in that order; junction bases with no gene match: 7. This CDR3 region has 15 residues. This CDR3 reads CASSPRTGEDEKLFF. In nucleotides, the CDR3 is TGTGCCAGCAGTCCGAGGACAGGGGAGGATGAAAAACTGTTTTTT.

This chain's CDR3 is CASSTSEGRSTDTQYF. In DNA, the CDR3 is TGTGCCAGCAGCACCTCCGAGGGTCGGAGCACAGATACGCAGTATTTT. V is TRBV7-2 and J is TRBJ2-3; D perhaps matches TRBD2 (5 bases). Trimming removed 5 bases at V and 0 bases at J, with 15 bases between. Germline lookup yields CDR1 SGHTA and CDR2 FQGNSA. The CDR3 sequence is 16 residues long. Full variable domain (outside the CDR3, taken from reference TRBV7-2 and TRBJ2-3): GAGVSQSPSNKVTEKGKDVELRCDPISGHTALYWYRQSLGQGLEFLIYFQGNSAPDKSGLPSDRFSAERTGGSVSTLTIQRTQQEDSAVYLCASSTSEGRSTDTQYFGPGTRLTVL.

As regards this clonotype: A much larger clone sits a single nucleotide away, making a read error possible. CDR3 sequence (DNA): TGCAGTGCTAGACAATTGGGAAGCACCGGGGGGCTGTTTTTT. Protein sequence: CSARQLGSTGGLFF. This rearrangement joins TRBV20-1 to TRBJ2-2; D is possibly TRBD2 (6 bases). Germline V lookup: CDR1 DFQATT, CDR2 SNEGSKA (reference sequence). The CDR3 loop spans 14 amino acids.

This clonotype showed up many times. One end of the junction is discordant with germline, which a read error may explain. The chain is built from TRBV11-2 and TRBJ2-2; D tentatively fits TRBD1 or TRBD2 (5 bases each). Germline-derived CDR1 and CDR2 are SGHAT and FQNNGV. The CDR3 loop spans 15 amino acids. The CDR3 sequence is CASNLARGGTGELFF. CDR3 DNA sequence: TGTGCCAGCAACTTAGCGAGGGGCGGGACCGGGGAGCTGTTTTTT. Drawing the rest from reference TRBV11-2 and TRBJ2-2, the complete variable domain is EAGVAQSPRYKIIEKRQSVAFWCNPISGHATLYWYQQILGQGPKLLIQFQNNGVVDDSQLPKDRFSAERLKGVDSTLKIQPAKLEDSAVYLCASNLARGGTGELFFGEGSRLTVL.

The CDR3 region has the DNA TGTGCCAGCAGGACAGCCGGGAGGAAGCCCCAGCATTTT. It codes for CASRTAGRKPQHF. This chain links TRBV6-2 or TRBV6-3 with TRBJ1-5; maybe TRBD1 (5 bases). The CDR3 contains 13 residues. Deletions cut 6 bases from V and 8 bases from J, with 14 bases between. In germline, CDR1 is MNHEY, CDR2 SVGEGT.

The chain uses TRBV20-1 and TRBJ1-4; 8 bases match TRBD1. This CDR3 has 15 amino acids. Germline V lookup: CDR1 DFQATT, CDR2 SNEGSKA (reference sequence). With V trimmed by 0 bases and J by 6 bases, 6 bases remained unmatched. CDR3 bases: TGCAGTGCTAGAGACCTATGGACAGGGTATGAAAAACTGTTTTTT. The encoded protein is CSARDLWTGYEKLFF.

This clonotype was picked up many times. V usage is TRBV9 and J usage is TRBJ1-4, with 8 bases that match TRBD1. V was clipped by 4 bases and J by 3 bases; unmatched bases: 8. From germline, CDR1 is SGDLS and CDR2 YYNGEE. The CDR3 spans 16 residues. CDR3 protein: CASSPGQGWSNEKLFF. The CDR3, as DNA: TGTGCCAGCAGCCCCGGACAGGGATGGTCTAATGAAAAACTGTTTTTT.

The CDR3 DNA reads TGTGCCAGCAGCCTGGACGGGGGAAATCAGCCCCAGTACTTC. This gives the protein CASSLDGGNQPQYF. This chain connects TRBV7-2 to TRBJ2-5; possible D gene TRBD2, 6 bases. Germline V gene lookup returns CDR1 SGHTA and CDR2 FQGNSA. The CDR3 is 14 residues long. V shed 5 bases and J shed 9 bases, with 19 bases lying between them.